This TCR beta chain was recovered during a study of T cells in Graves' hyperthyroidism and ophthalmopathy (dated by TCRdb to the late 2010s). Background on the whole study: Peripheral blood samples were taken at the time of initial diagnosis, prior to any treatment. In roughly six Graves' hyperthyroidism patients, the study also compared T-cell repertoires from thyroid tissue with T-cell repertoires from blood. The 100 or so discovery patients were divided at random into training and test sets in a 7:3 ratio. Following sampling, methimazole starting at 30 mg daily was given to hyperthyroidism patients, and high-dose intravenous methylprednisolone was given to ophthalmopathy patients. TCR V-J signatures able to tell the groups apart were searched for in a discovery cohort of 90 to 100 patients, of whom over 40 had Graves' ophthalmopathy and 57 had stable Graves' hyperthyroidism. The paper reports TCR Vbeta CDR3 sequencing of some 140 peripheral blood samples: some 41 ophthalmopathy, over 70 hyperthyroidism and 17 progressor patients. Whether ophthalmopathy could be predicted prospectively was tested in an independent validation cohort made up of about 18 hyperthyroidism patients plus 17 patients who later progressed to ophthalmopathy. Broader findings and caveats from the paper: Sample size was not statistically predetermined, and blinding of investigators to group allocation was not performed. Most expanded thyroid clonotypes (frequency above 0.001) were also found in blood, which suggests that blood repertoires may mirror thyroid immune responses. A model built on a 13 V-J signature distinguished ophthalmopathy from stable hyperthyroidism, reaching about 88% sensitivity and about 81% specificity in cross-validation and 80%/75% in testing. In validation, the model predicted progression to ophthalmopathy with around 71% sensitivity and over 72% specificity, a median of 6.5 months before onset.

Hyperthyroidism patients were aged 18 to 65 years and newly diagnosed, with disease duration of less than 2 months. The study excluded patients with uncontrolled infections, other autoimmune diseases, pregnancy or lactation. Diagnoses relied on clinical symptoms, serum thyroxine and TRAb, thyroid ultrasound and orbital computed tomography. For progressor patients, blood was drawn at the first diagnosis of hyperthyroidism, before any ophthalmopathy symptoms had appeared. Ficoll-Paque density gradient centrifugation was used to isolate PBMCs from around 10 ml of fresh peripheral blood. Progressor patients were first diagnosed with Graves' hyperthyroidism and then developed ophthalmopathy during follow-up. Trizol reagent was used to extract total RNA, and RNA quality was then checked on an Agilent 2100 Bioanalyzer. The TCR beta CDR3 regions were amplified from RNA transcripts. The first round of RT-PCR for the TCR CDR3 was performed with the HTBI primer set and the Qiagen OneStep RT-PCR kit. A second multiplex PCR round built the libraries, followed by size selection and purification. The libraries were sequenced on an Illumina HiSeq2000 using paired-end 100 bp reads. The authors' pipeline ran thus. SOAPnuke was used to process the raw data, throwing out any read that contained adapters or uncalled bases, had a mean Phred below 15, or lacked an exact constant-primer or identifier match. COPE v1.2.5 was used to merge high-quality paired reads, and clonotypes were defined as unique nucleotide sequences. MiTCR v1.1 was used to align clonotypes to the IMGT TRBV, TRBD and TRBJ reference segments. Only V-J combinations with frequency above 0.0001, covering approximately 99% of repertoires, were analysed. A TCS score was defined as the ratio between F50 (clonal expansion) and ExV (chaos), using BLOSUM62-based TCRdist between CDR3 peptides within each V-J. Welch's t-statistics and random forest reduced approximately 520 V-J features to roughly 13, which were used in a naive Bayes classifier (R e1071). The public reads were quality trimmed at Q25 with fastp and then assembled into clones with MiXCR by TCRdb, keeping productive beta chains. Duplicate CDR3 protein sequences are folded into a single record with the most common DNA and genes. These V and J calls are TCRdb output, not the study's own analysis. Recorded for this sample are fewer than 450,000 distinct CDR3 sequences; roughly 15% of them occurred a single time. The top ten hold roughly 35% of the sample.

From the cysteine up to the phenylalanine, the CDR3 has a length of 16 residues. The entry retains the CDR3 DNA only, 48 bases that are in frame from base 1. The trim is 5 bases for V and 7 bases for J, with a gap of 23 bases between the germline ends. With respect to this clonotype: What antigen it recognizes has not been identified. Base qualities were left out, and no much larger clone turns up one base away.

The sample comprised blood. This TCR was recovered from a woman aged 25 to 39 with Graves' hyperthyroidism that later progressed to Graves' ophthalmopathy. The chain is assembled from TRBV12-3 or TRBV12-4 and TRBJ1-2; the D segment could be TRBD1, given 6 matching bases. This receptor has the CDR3 CASSPSLGGAIGGYTF. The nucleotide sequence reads TGTGCCAGCAGTCCGTCGCTGGGGGGGGCGATCGGTGGCTACACCTTC.